This T cell receptor (beta chain) was observed in a study of cytomegalovirus exposure and HLA in healthy donors. Study conclusions and caveats: With further analysis later on, most CMV-associated TCR beta chains appeared HLA-restricted.

Remarks on this clone: The antigen remains undetermined.

The PCR ran on 60 Vbeta and 13 Jbeta primers. Sequencing was performed with immunoSEQ multiplex PCR; in TCRdb, only in-frame clones are kept and a portion is missing. The data show about 140,000 clones, 70% to 80% seen once. The donors gave bone marrow, and they were healthy. This TCR was recovered from a woman aged 18-29 years in good health and CMV-seropositive. What was sequenced was PBMCs.

The CDR3 DNA is TGTGCCAGCAGCTCTCGCGAGGGAACAGATACGCAGTATTTT. Its protein is CASSSREGTDTQYF. The chain employs TRBV7-8 and TRBJ2-3, with D tentatively TRBD2 (5 bases). This CDR3 region has 14 residues. V was trimmed by 4 bases and J by 3 bases, leaving 11 bases between them. In germline, CDR1 is SGHVS, CDR2 FQNEAQ.